This T cell receptor (beta chain) was sequenced during a study of T-cell reconstitution after alpha-beta-depleted transplantation in children. This clonotype was counted between two and nine times. TCRbeta library preparation incorporated unique molecular identifiers. TCRdb itself ran the PCR reads through MiXCR, one entry per CDR3 protein. The data show under 300,000 distinct CDR3 sequences, around a tenth seen once. This CDR3 has 23 amino acids. V was clipped by 4 bases and J by 0 bases, with 37 bases between them. Germline V gives CDR1 DFQATT, CDR2 SNEGSKA (reference sequence). This TCR was recovered from a male patient between 2 and 15 years old who had a stem cell transplant for chronic granulomatous disease, so the T cells may come from the graft donor. The chain couples TRBV20-1 to TRBJ2-1, with D perhaps matching TRBD1 or TRBD2 (6 bases each). This sample comprised peripheral blood, obtained 180 days after TCRalphabeta/CD19-depleted stem cell transplant. DNA of the CDR3: TGCAGTGCTACCCTTTGGGGGGACATATATTCCGGAGGTGGGGCCCACTCCTACAATGAGCAGTTCTTC. Protein product: CSATLWGDIYSGGGAHSYNEQFF.